The 14 T cell receptor beta chains reported below all come from one sample, sequenced in a study of shared clonotypes between healthy human individuals. The method was immunoSEQ multiplex PCR; TCRdb's version includes in-frame clones alone and lacks a portion of them. The sample lists approximately 2.5 million clones; about 92% were seen once. The material sequenced was naive CD4+ T cells sorted from blood. Subset here: CD45RA+ positively selected. The receptors derive from a man aged 18 to 30 in good health.

The rearrangement links TRBV11-2 to TRBJ2-2, with D maybe TRBD2 (6 bases). Looked up from germline, CDR1 is SGHAT and CDR2 is FQNNGV. V was pared by 1 base and J by 3 bases, with 9 bases between. This CDR3 is built from 15 residues. The chain's CDR3 is CASSLAAGHTGELFF. CDR3 in DNA: TGTGCCAGCAGCTTAGCAGCGGGTCACACCGGGGAGCTGTTTTTT.

CDR3 loop: CAISAGRSSYEQYF. The CDR3 nucleotides are TGTGCCATCAGTGCGGGCCGAAGCTCCTACGAGCAGTACTTC. The chain recombines TRBV10-3 with TRBJ2-5, with D unresolved. The DNA end lines up better with TRBJ2-7; the J call may be wrong. CDR1 is ENHRY, CDR2 SYGVKD, per germline. The CDR3 sequence is 14 residues long.

V and J are TRBV11-2 and TRBJ2-5, with 7 bases identical to TRBD1. Germline values: CDR1 SGHAT, CDR2 FQNNGV. After removal of 5 bases from V and 3 bases from J, the junction contained 6 bases not matched to a gene. This CDR3 has 14 amino acids. CDR3 loop: CASSQNRGKETQYF. In DNA, the CDR3 is TGTGCCAGCAGCCAGAACAGGGGCAAAGAGACCCAGTACTTC.

The chain links TRBV4-3 to TRBJ2-3; D gene unclear. This CDR3 has 16 amino acids. Germline CDR1 reads LGHNA; CDR2 reads YSLEER. V dropped 0 bases and J dropped 3 bases, with 13 bases sitting between them. CDR3 DNA: TGCGCCAGCAGCCAAGATCCAGCACGTTTGACAGATACGCAGTATTTT. As protein: CASSQDPARLTDTQYF.

This clone was seen a single time. Other DNA sequences in the same sample also yield this CDR3. This chain connects TRBV10-1 to TRBJ2-2; the D is unclear. Germline V gene sequence: CDR1 WNHNN, CDR2 SYGVQD (reference sequence). V lost 6 bases and J 1 base, leaving 9 bases between the germline ends. This CDR3 region has 14 residues. DNA for the CDR3: TGCGCCAGCAGCCAGACCGTGAACACCGGGGAGCTGTTTTTT. Translated: CASSQTVNTGELFF.

As concerns this clone: A junction end diverges from the germline sequence, so it may reflect a read error. The CDR3 region has the DNA TGCAGTGCTCCCGAGAATGGCGGAACAATTTTC. Translation: CSAPENGGTIF. The V and J genes are TRBV20-1 and TRBJ2-7; D unclear. Germline lookup yields CDR1 DFQATT and CDR2 SNEGSKA (reference sequence). The CDR3 contains 11 residues.

This sequence joins TRBV28 and TRBJ1-2, with a possible D match to TRBD1 (5 bases). V was trimmed by 4 bases and J by 2 bases, leaving 17 bases between them. CDR1 is MDHEN, CDR2 SYDVKM, per germline. The CDR3 consists of 16 residues. CDR3 in DNA: TGTGCCAGCAGTTCCACCTTGGCCCAGGGCAACTATGGCTACACCTTC. This encodes CASSSTLAQGNYGYTF.

V usage is TRBV5-1 and J usage is TRBJ2-3; 9 bases fit TRBD2. Trimming at V came to 3 bases and at J to 0 bases, leaving 14 bases not matched to a gene. Looked up from germline, CDR1 is SGHRS and CDR2 is YFSETQ. This CDR3 has 19 amino acids. The CDR3 DNA follows: TGCGCCAGCAGCTGGAGCGGGGGGTCTACCTTCGCTAGCACAGATACGCAGTATTTT. Protein sequence: CASSWSGGSTFASTDTQYF.

The rearrangement joins TRBV11-2 to TRBJ1-3; D unclear. This CDR3 has 14 residues. Trimming pared 5 bases from V and 8 bases from J, leaving 16 bases between. From germline, CDR1 is SGHAT and CDR2 FQNNGV. The CDR3 DNA reads TGTGCCAGCAGCCTCGAAAAACCAAGCTACACCATATATTTT. Protein: CASSLEKPSYTIYF. Full variable domain (rest looked up from reference TRBV11-2 and TRBJ1-3): EAGVAQSPRYKIIEKRQSVAFWCNPISGHATLYWYQQILGQGPKLLIQFQNNGVVDDSQLPKDRFSAERLKGVDSTLKIQPAKLEDSAVYLCASSLEKPSYTIYFGEGSWLTVV.

The rearrangement joins TRBV9 to TRBJ2-3, with no clear D. Germline values: CDR1 SGDLS, CDR2 YYNGEE. The CDR3 has 16 amino acids. Trimming shortened V by 0 bases and J by 5 bases, and 16 bases separated the two germline ends. This chain's CDR3 is CASSVEDGNSGDTQYF. As DNA, the CDR3 is TGTGCCAGCAGCGTAGAAGATGGAAACTCGGGAGATACGCAGTATTTT. Full variable domain (missing parts from reference TRBV9 and TRBJ2-3): DSGVTQTPKHLITATGQRVTLRCSPRSGDLSVYWYQQSLDQGLQFLIQYYNGEERAKGNILERFSAQQFPDLHSELNLSSLELGDSALYFCASSVEDGNSGDTQYFGPGTRLTVL.

This sequence joins TRBV4-1 and TRBJ1-2, with TRBD1 identical over 9 bases. Germline V gene lookup returns CDR1 MGHRA and CDR2 YSYEKL. CDR3 length: 14 amino acids. The J segment lost 8 bases and the V segment lost 1 base, leaving 5 bases of the junction unmatched. The CDR3, as DNA: TGCGCCAGCAGCCAAGCAGACAGGGGGTTAGGCTACACCTTC. Amino acid sequence: CASSQADRGLGYTF.

The chain combines TRBV2 with TRBJ2-7; perhaps TRBD1 as D (5 bases). The ends were cut back, 5 bases at V and 6 bases at J, with 17 bases in the middle. This CDR3 region has 14 residues. Germline V gene data show CDR1 as SNHLY and CDR2 as FYNNEI. CDR3 DNA: TGTGCCAGCAGTTTAGGGGCGGTTCAGGTCGAGCAGTACTTC. It codes for CASSLGAVQVEQYF. The full variable domain, in which reference TRBV2 and TRBJ2-7 provide the parts outside the CDR3, is EPEVTQTPSHQVTQMGQEVILRCVPISNHLYFYWYRQILGQKVEFLVSFYNNEISEKSEIFDDQFSVERPDGSNFTLKIRSTKLEDSAMYFCASSLGAVQVEQYFGPGTRLTVT.

The chain links TRBV6-1 to TRBJ2-3; weak D call: TRBD2 (6 bases). Germline V gives CDR1 MNHNS, CDR2 SASEGT. The length of the CDR3 is 16 residues. V gave up 4 bases and J gave up 3 bases, with 17 bases separating them. The CDR3 spells CASSGGSQGGTDTQYF. DNA of the CDR3: TGTGCCAGCAGTGGGGGGAGTCAGGGAGGTACAGATACGCAGTATTTT.

This sequence joins TRBV10-3 and TRBJ2-1; 8 nucleotides align to TRBD1. Trimming removed 3 bases from V and 6 bases from J; junction bases left unmatched: 10. Germline CDR1 is ENHRY and CDR2 is SYGVKD. The CDR3 spans 16 residues. The CDR3 nucleotides read TGTGCCATCAGTGAAAGTGACAGGGGTCCGGGCAATGAGCAGTTCTTC. Protein: CAISESDRGPGNEQFF.